A selection of T cell receptor beta chains follows, all from one sample in a study of human T cells and chemical hapten exposure. Each CDR3 protein is one row after TCRdb ran MiXCR on the RACE reads. The sample contains 82,000 or so distinct CDR3 sequences, over 10% of which appear only once. Source: whole blood, taken in connection with sensitization to the hapten diphenylcyclopropenone (DPC). Receptor source: a woman aged 45-60 years with alopecia areata. Some clones in this sample may be carry-over from other donors' samples. CDR3s leave out the opening cysteine and the closing phenylalanine or tryptophan.

V gene,J gene,CDR3 protein
TRBV13,TRBJ1-2,ASSWTGRNYGYT
TRBV3-1,TRBJ2-1,ASSQGRTSYNEQF
TRBV5-1,TRBJ2-7,ASSLETAGEQY
TRBV6-9,TRBJ1-2,ASSYRNGADGYT
TRBV2,TRBJ2-1,ASSEVINPRSYNEQF
TRBV18,TRBJ2-7,ASSPKQGLAGGGYEQY
TRBV7-8,TRBJ2-1,ASTIELRYTYNGQF
TRBV27,TRBJ2-3,ATLAEYTDTQY
TRBV7-2,TRBJ2-5,ASSLASIWDREAQY
TRBV7-9,TRBJ2-5,ASSSRSEDMGETQY
TRBV19,TRBJ2-1,ASSLTDGYNEQF
TRBV29-1,TRBJ2-2,SVEDLARGTGELF
TRBV6-2/TRBV6-3,TRBJ2-1,ASSYSFAGGNNEQF
TRBV20-1,TRBJ2-5,SPSLWSGRGQETQY
TRBV7-2,TRBJ2-2,ASSLGAGNTGELF
TRBV12-3/TRBV12-4,TRBJ2-2,ASTWDRPTGELF
TRBV6-2/TRBV6-3,TRBJ2-1,ASRRVSGKYNEQF
TRBV7-9,TRBJ2-1,ASSLELAGTNEQF
TRBV13,TRBJ1-2,ASSPPSGRYGYT
TRBV7-6,TRBJ1-1,ASRDYTDTEAF
TRBV29-1,TRBJ2-7,SARTGMRVDEQY
TRBV3-1,TRBJ2-2,ASSPLSYTGELF
TRBV18,TRBJ1-5,ASSPGGGAYQPQH
TRBV29-1,TRBJ2-3,SVAVLEGYTQY
TRBV29-1,TRBJ2-1,SVLAVDLNEQF
TRBV3-1,TRBJ1-5,ASSQGFNNQPQH
TRBV11-2,TRBJ1-5,ASSSLTGGQQPQH
TRBV18,TRBJ1-2,ASSPPGQGASYGYT
TRBV19,TRBJ2-1,ASSPRGRGSYNEQF
TRBV3-1,TRBJ1-1,ASSQGQGDTEAF
TRBV5-4,TRBJ1-6,ASSSGGTGYSSPLH
TRBV7-9,TRBJ1-6,ASSLTGNWDSPLH
TRBV5-1,TRBJ2-7,ASSPQGDEQY
TRBV4-2,TRBJ1-6,ASSQAGPGNNSPLH
TRBV18,TRBJ2-7,ASSPGTDTYEQY
TRBV7-9,TRBJ2-7,ASSLVAGTRNYEQY
TRBV6-2/TRBV6-3,TRBJ2-2,ASSTLGQGAKVVGELF
TRBV29-1,TRBJ2-5,SAGRAQETQY
TRBV20-1,TRBJ1-1,SARPGQKNTEAF
TRBV12-3/TRBV12-4,TRBJ2-3,ASRSLAGFKY
TRBV7-8,TRBJ1-2,ASSLLGWNYGYT
TRBV29-1,TRBJ2-1,SAGAEAGAGEQF
TRBV10-1,TRBJ2-7,ASSEFAGGAYEQY
TRBV29-1,TRBJ1-1,SVQGPANTEAF
TRBV7-9,TRBJ2-2,ASSLDSPTTGELF